The 32 T cell receptor beta chains in this list originate from one sample, sequenced in a study of blood T cell repertoires in COVID-19. The table came from immunoSEQ multiplex PCR; TCRdb's copy has only in-frame clones and leaves some out. Of some 270,000 clones listed, around 90% are singletons. What was sequenced was peripheral blood. The receptors derive from a woman aged 60-70 years with COVID-19, enrolled during active disease.

The rearrangement links TRBV7-2 to TRBJ2-5; 7 bases line up with TRBD1. Trimming at V came to 5 bases and at J to 5 bases, leaving 8 bases not matched to a gene. The CDR3 length is 14 residues. Looked up from germline, CDR1 is SGHTA and CDR2 is FQGNSA. The CDR3 spells CASSPRQGFETQYF. The CDR3 nucleotides read TGTGCCAGCAGCCCGCGACAGGGCTTTGAGACCCAGTACTTC.

The chain links TRBV19 to TRBJ1-1; D possibly corresponds to TRBD1 (5 bases). Trimming removed 6 bases at V and 4 bases at J, with 27 bases between. The germline gives CDR1 LNHDA, CDR2 SQIVND (reference sequence). This CDR3 contains 18 residues. CDR3: CASSQHFQSNRISTEAFF. CDR3 in DNA: TGTGCCAGTAGCCAGCATTTCCAATCAAACAGGATCTCCACTGAAGCTTTCTTT.

A few counts support this clone. This chain connects TRBV10-3 to TRBJ2-5; 8 bases are a match to TRBD2. This CDR3 region has 13 residues. Germline V gene data show CDR1 as ENHRY and CDR2 as SYGVKD. V was pared by 8 bases and J by 4 bases, with 6 bases of the junction left unmatched. CDR3 in amino acids: CAIGSGTRETQYF. CDR3 DNA sequence: TGTGCCATCGGATCCGGGACTAGAGAGACCCAGTACTTC.

J is TRBJ1-2 and V is TRBV6-5; D is possibly TRBD1 (6 bases). Germline CDR1 is MNHEY and CDR2 is SVGAGI. V lost 6 bases and J lost 8, with 13 bases in between. This CDR3 contains 12 residues. DNA of the CDR3: TGTGCCAGCAGCACGGCAGGGGAAGGCTACACCTTC. Translation gives CASSTAGEGYTF.

The V gene is TRBV20-1, the J gene TRBJ1-1; the D gene is possibly TRBD1 (5 bases). Trimming removed 3 bases at V and 6 bases at J, with 11 bases between. The CDR3 covers 12 residues. The germline CDR1 and CDR2 sequences are DFQATT and SNEGSKA (reference sequence). CDR3 bases: TGCAGTGCTAGTCCGGGGGTCTCTGAAGCTTTCTTT. It translates to CSASPGVSEAFF.

The CDR3 DNA follows: TGTGCCAGCAGCTCCGGGAGCTCCTATAATTCACCCCTCCACTTT. This gives the protein CASSSGSSYNSPLHF. The V call is TRBV7-2, the J call TRBJ1-6; D unresolved. Germline assignment: CDR1 SGHTA and CDR2 FQGNSA. The CDR3 has 15 residues. Between the trimmed V and J ends, which lost 4 bases and 0 bases, there was a span of 7 bases.

The chain employs TRBV19 and TRBJ2-2; perhaps TRBD1 as D (6 bases). Trimming took 1 base from V and 5 from J, leaving 11 bases between them. CDR1 and CDR2 (germline): LNHDA, SQIVND (reference sequence). The CDR3 sequence is 15 residues long. The CDR3 protein is CASSIGRQVTGELFF. As DNA, the CDR3 is TGTGCCAGTAGTATAGGCCGACAGGTAACCGGGGAGCTGTTTTTT.

This rearrangement joins TRBV11-1 to TRBJ1-6; no firm D call. Germline CDR1 is SGHAT and CDR2 is FQDESV (reference sequence). There are 14 residues in the CDR3. With 3 bases removed from V and 4 bases from J, the gap between germline ends came to 7 bases. CDR3 protein: CASSFPQYNSPLHF. In DNA, the CDR3 is TGTGCCAGCAGCTTTCCACAATATAATTCACCCCTCCACTTT.

The rearrangement uses TRBV4-3 and TRBJ1-1, with D tentatively TRBD1 (5 bases). The CDR3 runs to 15 residues. Per germline, CDR1 LGHNA and CDR2 YSLEER. V lost 1 base to trimming and J lost 1 base, with 10 bases between them. CDR3 protein: CASSQVADKNTEAFF. The CDR3 DNA is TGCGCCAGCAGCCAAGTGGCGGACAAGAACACTGAAGCTTTCTTT.

The chain recombines TRBV14 with TRBJ2-5, with D tentatively TRBD2 (5 bases). CDR3 length equals 13 residues. V lost 0 bases to trimming and J lost 6 bases, with 8 bases between them. Germline values: CDR1 SGHDN, CDR2 FVKESK. The CDR3 loop is CASSQESGKTQYF. The CDR3 nucleotides are TGTGCCAGCAGCCAAGAAAGCGGAAAGACCCAGTACTTC.

The chain combines TRBV2 with TRBJ2-1, with no clear D. Germline-derived CDR1 and CDR2 are SNHLY and FYNNEI. Trimming took 3 bases from V and 5 from J, leaving 14 bases between them. CDR3 length: 15 amino acids. This chain's CDR3 is CASSEVRHANNEQFF. DNA for the CDR3: TGTGCCAGCAGTGAGGTGCGACACGCTAACAATGAGCAGTTCTTC.

The chain links TRBV5-5 to TRBJ2-7; 7 positions match TRBD1. In germline, CDR1 is SGHKS, CDR2 YYEKEE (reference sequence). The CDR3 contains 14 residues. V gave up 0 bases and J gave up 4 bases; unmatched junction bases: 4. The CDR3, as DNA: TGTGCCAGCAGCTTGGGGACAGGCTGGTACGAGCAGTACTTC. It translates to CASSLGTGWYEQYF.

The DNA of the CDR3 is TGTGCCAGCTCACCAATCGGCTCTGGGGCCAACGTCCTGACTTTC. It specifies CASSPIGSGANVLTF. The chain combines TRBV18 with TRBJ2-6; D gene uncertain. The V end lost 2 bases, the J end lost 0 bases, and 5 bases lay between the germline ends. This CDR3 spans 15 amino acids. Per the germline V gene, CDR1 is KGHSH and CDR2 is LQKENI.

The gene calls are TRBV5-1 and TRBJ1-2, with 7 positions matching TRBD1. The length of the CDR3 is 15 residues. The V gene's germline CDR1 is SGHRS and CDR2 YFSETQ. With V trimmed by 4 bases and J by 4 bases, 10 bases remained unmatched. The CDR3 nucleotides read TGCGCCAGCAGCCCCAGAGGGGGCGCTGGCTATGGCTACACCTTC. This encodes CASSPRGGAGYGYTF.

The chain carries TRBV5-4 and TRBJ2-1, with D possibly matching TRBD1 (5 bases). Looked up from germline, CDR1 is SGHNT and CDR2 is YYREEE (reference sequence). With 4 bases removed from V and 3 bases from J, the gap between germline ends came to 11 bases. The CDR3 consists of 14 residues. This CDR3 is CASSPRTLYNEQFF. CDR3 coding DNA: TGTGCCAGCAGCCCTCGGACACTCTACAATGAGCAGTTCTTC.

The chain recombines TRBV10-3 with TRBJ2-2, with D perhaps TRBD2 (6 bases). The germline CDR1 and CDR2 sequences are ENHRY and SYGVKD. CDR3 length: 13 amino acids. Trimming took 7 bases from V and 8 from J, leaving 14 bases between them. In DNA, the CDR3 is TGTGCCATCAACCCGGGACTTCAAGGGGAGCTGTTTTTT. Its translation is CAINPGLQGELFF.

The V call is TRBV6-2 or TRBV6-3, the J call TRBJ1-2, with a weak D call TRBD1 (6 bases). The CDR3 loop spans 14 amino acids. Deletions cut 4 bases from V and 6 bases from J, with 15 bases between. CDR1 MNHEY and CDR2 SVGEGT come from the germline V gene. The CDR3 DNA sequence: TGTGCCAGCAGTTTCAACAGGGTTTCGAATGGCTACACCTTC. Translating it yields CASSFNRVSNGYTF.

The chain has TRBV5-1 and TRBJ2-4; 7 bases line up with TRBD1. Germline V lookup: CDR1 SGHRS, CDR2 YFSETQ. The CDR3 has 14 residues. Germline trimming cut 4 bases from V and 7 bases from J; bases unmatched to any gene: 8. In DNA form, the CDR3 reads TGCGCCAGCAGCGTGACAGGGAGTGGGAACATTCAGTACTTC. Translated: CASSVTGSGNIQYF.

The chain has TRBV4-2 and TRBJ1-4; perhaps TRBD1 as D (5 bases). Germline V lookup: CDR1 LGHNA, CDR2 YNFKEQ. V was cut by 2 bases and J by 7 bases, with 20 bases left in between. The CDR3 is 17 residues long. CDR3 sequence reads: CASSQSGAAGVSEKLFF. The CDR3 DNA reads as TGTGCCAGCAGCCAATCCGGGGCGGCGGGGGTTAGTGAAAAACTGTTTTTT.

V and J are TRBV19 and TRBJ1-3, with 8 bases identical to TRBD1. Trimming took 4 bases from V and 0 from J; bases not matched to a gene: 5. Germline-derived CDR1 and CDR2 are LNHDA and SQIVND (reference sequence). CDR3 length: 16 amino acids. In nucleotides, the CDR3 is TGTGCCAGTAGTAGCTGGACAGGGCACTCTGGAAACACCATATATTTT. Translated: CASSSWTGHSGNTIYF.

The genes are TRBV29-1 and TRBJ1-1; D may be TRBD1 (5 bases). The V gene lost 8 bases and the J gene lost 1 base, with 14 bases spanning the gap. Looked up from germline, CDR1 is SQVTM and CDR2 is ANQGSEA. The CDR3 is 13 amino acids. CDR3 protein: CSLLKGSNTEAFF. DNA of the CDR3: TGCAGCCTGTTGAAGGGGTCGAACACTGAAGCTTTCTTT.

This clone was observed a single time. The rearrangement links TRBV29-1 to TRBJ2-3; D gene unclear. CDR1 SQVTM and CDR2 ANQGSEA come from the germline V gene. The CDR3 sequence is 19 residues long. The V end was cut by 0 bases, the J end by 4 bases, with 26 bases between. CDR3 residues: CSVEDRLKFGSGVADTQYF. The CDR3 DNA sequence: TGCAGCGTTGAAGATCGACTTAAATTTGGGTCCGGCGTCGCAGATACGCAGTATTTT.

This chain uses TRBV4-2 with TRBJ2-5; 9 bases are a match to TRBD2. Germline CDR1 LGHNA, CDR2 YNFKEQ. Germline trimming cut 0 bases from V and 4 bases from J; bases unmatched to any gene: 15. The CDR3 spans 19 residues. The CDR3 protein is CASSQDSASGVASGETQYF. CDR3 DNA: TGTGCCAGCAGCCAAGATTCGGCTAGCGGGGTGGCTTCGGGAGAGACCCAGTACTTC.

CDR3 sequence reads: CASSLDRVRGDTQYF. In DNA form, the CDR3 reads TGTGCCAGCAGCTTAGATCGGGTCCGCGGAGATACGCAGTATTTT. V gene TRBV11-3 combines with J gene TRBJ2-3, with D hard to call. There are 15 residues in the CDR3. Trimming shortened V by 0 bases and J by 5 bases, and 12 bases separated the two germline ends. Germline V CDR1 and CDR2: SGHNT, YENEEA.

This rearrangement joins TRBV29-1 to TRBJ2-7; weak D call: TRBD1 (5 bases). The CDR3 runs to 12 residues. V gave up 4 bases and J gave up 3 bases, with 10 bases separating them. Germline V CDR1 and CDR2: SQVTM, ANQGSEA. The CDR3 sequence is CSVVCRDYEQYF. CDR3 DNA: TGCAGCGTTGTATGCAGGGACTACGAGCAGTACTTC.

This chain joins TRBV5-4 and TRBJ2-6, with TRBD2 as a possible D gene (5 bases). V gave up 1 base and J gave up 1 base, with 6 bases separating them. The CDR3 has 15 residues. Germline V gene sequence: CDR1 SGHNT, CDR2 YYREEE (reference sequence). The CDR3 loop reads CASSLPGSGANVLTF. CDR3 bases: TGTGCCAGCAGCTTGCCGGGGTCTGGGGCCAACGTCCTGACTTTC.

The chain is built from TRBV7-2 and TRBJ2-1; the match to TRBD1 covers 10 bases. Germline CDR1 SGHTA, CDR2 FQGNSA. CDR3 length: 17 amino acids. V dropped 5 bases and J dropped 12; count of bases not matched to a gene: 19. The CDR3 nucleotides are TGTGCCAGCAGCGCGACAGGGGGCGGATTAGAAGGTATGGGGCAGTTCTTC. It codes for CASSATGGGLEGMGQFF.

This sequence joins TRBV4-2 and TRBJ1-2; 8 nucleotides align to TRBD1. The V gene end was trimmed by 0 bases and the J gene end by 4 bases; junction bases not matched to a gene: 16. The CDR3 is 19 residues long. Germline CDR1 and CDR2: LGHNA and YNFKEQ. CDR3 protein: CASSQEGRLTGGAFYGYTF. Written as DNA, the CDR3 is TGTGCCAGCAGCCAAGAGGGGAGGCTAACAGGGGGAGCCTTCTATGGCTACACCTTC.

The chain joins TRBV3-1 (or the pseudogene TRBV3-2) to TRBJ1-2, with a weak D call TRBD1 (6 bases). The CDR3 runs 13 residues. The V gene's germline CDR1 is LGHDT and CDR2 YNNKEL (reference sequence). V lost 1 base and J 14 bases, leaving 17 bases between the germline ends. The CDR3 loop reads CASSQVPGGGATF. Here the CDR3 DNA reads TGTGCCAGCAGCCAAGTACCGGGGGGGGGCGCGACCTTC.

The genes are TRBV9 and TRBJ1-1; TRBD1 might be the D (5 bases). The V gene's germline CDR1 is SGDLS and CDR2 YYNGEE. V gave up 3 bases and J gave up 0 bases, with 12 bases separating them. This CDR3 spans 15 amino acids. DNA for the CDR3: TGTGCCAGCAGCGCGCGGGGCTCAATGAACACTGAAGCTTTCTTT. Its protein is CASSARGSMNTEAFF.

This chain links TRBV3-1 (or the pseudogene TRBV3-2) with TRBJ1-5; the match to TRBD1 covers 9 bases. The CDR3 is 16 residues long. Per the germline V gene, CDR1 is LGHDT and CDR2 is YNNKEL (reference sequence). The V gene end was trimmed by 2 bases and the J gene end by 3 bases; junction bases not matched to a gene: 5. As DNA, the CDR3 is TGTGCCAGCAGCCAATCCGGACAGGGGCACAATCAGCCCCAGCATTTT. This codes for CASSQSGQGHNQPQHF.

The chain recombines TRBV7-7 with TRBJ1-1, with D perhaps matching TRBD1 (5 bases). The germline V and J ends were trimmed by 5 bases and 1 base, with 8 bases remaining between them. This CDR3 contains 13 residues. Germline V CDR1 and CDR2: SSHAT, FNYEAQ (reference sequence). The CDR3 region has the DNA TGTGCCAGCAGCACCGACAGGAACACTGAAGCTTTCTTT. Protein: CASSTDRNTEAFF. Drawing the rest from reference TRBV7-7 and TRBJ1-1, the complete variable domain is GAGVSQSPRYKVTKRGQDVTLRCDPISSHATLYWYQQALGQGPEFLTYFNYEAQPDKSGLPSDRFSAERPEGSISTLTIQRTEQRDSAMYRCASSTDRNTEAFFGQGTRLTVV.